Listed below are T cell receptor beta chains from one sample, sequenced in a study of shared T cell receptors in the human thymus. TCRdb's table, derived via immunoSEQ multiplex PCR, lists solely in-frame clones and lacks some. The data hold 630,000 or so clones, with 87% observed a single time. This sample also belongs to another study, concerning human thymus T cells.

The sequencing input was thymocytes. These receptors were taken from a boy younger than two with a congenital heart defect. The CDR3 runs from the conserved cysteine through the conserved F or W. A D gene is named only where the DNA matches it firmly. Where a row states a size, it is once, few, many or the class of an expanded clone; other rows omit it.

CDR3: CASSFPGQETQYF; DNA: TGTGCCAGCAGCTTTCCAGGGCAAGAGACCCAGTACTTC; D: .; size: .; V: TRBV11-2; J: TRBJ2-5
CDR3: CASSQDPGLPTDTQYF; DNA: TGCGCCAGCAGCCAAGACCCTGGGCTTCCCACAGATACGCAGTATTTT; D: .; size: .; V: TRBV4-1; J: TRBJ2-3
CDR3: CASSSGGTSDKTGTYEQYF; DNA: TGTGCCAGCAGCTCTGGGGGGACTAGCGACAAAACGGGTACGTACGAGCAGTACTTC; D: TRBD2; size: once; V: TRBV11-3; J: TRBJ2-7
CDR3: CASRGDIYEQYF; DNA: TGTGCCAGCAGGGGGGACATCTACGAGCAGTACTTC; D: .; size: .; V: TRBV2; J: TRBJ2-7
CDR3: CASSLKDRGLEEKLFF; DNA: TGTGCCAGCAGTTTAAAGGACAGGGGGCTGGAGGAAAAACTGTTTTTT; D: TRBD1; size: .; V: TRBV28; J: TRBJ1-4
CDR3: CSARPSSPLHF; DNA: TGCAGTGCTAGACCAAGCTCACCCCTCCACTTT; D: .; size: once; V: TRBV20-1; J: TRBJ1-6
CDR3: CASSRRQAEGYTF; DNA: TGTGCCAGCAGCCGACGACAGGCAGAGGGCTACACCTTC; D: .; size: .; V: TRBV14; J: TRBJ1-2
CDR3: CASRGRSYNEQFF; DNA: TGCGCCAGCAGAGGGAGATCCTACAATGAGCAGTTCTTC; D: .; size: .; V: TRBV10-2; J: TRBJ2-1
CDR3: CASSRDKGVYSNQPQHF; DNA: TGTGCCAGTAGCAGGGACAAGGGTGTTTATAGCAATCAGCCCCAGCATTTT; D: .; size: .; V: TRBV19; J: TRBJ1-5
CDR3: CASSHGRTSGPGEQYF; DNA: TGCGCCAGCAGCCATGGGAGGACTAGCGGGCCGGGGGAGCAGTACTTC; D: TRBD2; size: .; V: TRBV4-1; J: TRBJ2-7
CDR3: CASSLGWGLTYEQYF; DNA: TGTGCCAGCAGCCTGGGATGGGGGCTCACCTACGAGCAGTACTTC; D: .; size: .; V: TRBV9; J: TRBJ2-7
CDR3: CATSRDWAGEKLFF; DNA: TGTGCCACCAGCAGAGATTGGGCGGGGGAAAAACTGTTTTTT; D: .; size: .; V: TRBV15; J: TRBJ1-4
CDR3: CASSTTGSWNEQFF; DNA: TGTGCCAGCAGTACCACAGGGTCTTGGAATGAGCAGTTCTTC; D: .; size: .; V: TRBV28; J: TRBJ2-1
CDR3: CASSSRWTPNGGTEAFF; DNA: TGTGCCAGCAGCTCCCGTTGGACCCCGAACGGGGGCACTGAAGCTTTCTTT; D: .; size: .; V: TRBV14; J: TRBJ1-1
CDR3: CASSWGRGTSGSSYEQYF; DNA: TGTGCCAGCAGCTGGGGCAGAGGGACTAGCGGGAGCTCCTACGAGCAGTACTTC; D: TRBD2; size: .; V: TRBV5-6; J: TRBJ2-7
CDR3: CASTLDRRSSYNSPLHF; DNA: TGTGCCAGCACCCTGGACAGGAGGAGCTCCTATAATTCACCCCTCCACTTT; D: TRBD1; size: .; V: TRBV28; J: TRBJ1-6
CDR3: CASGLVRQAGERETQYF; DNA: TGTGCTAGTGGTTTGGTACGGCAGGCAGGGGAGAGGGAGACCCAGTACTTC; D: .; size: .; V: TRBV12-5; J: TRBJ2-5
CDR3: CASSLVGRRLNTEAFF; DNA: TGCGCCAGCAGCTTGGTAGGGAGACGGTTAAACACTGAAGCTTTCTTT; D: .; size: .; V: TRBV5-1; J: TRBJ1-1
CDR3: CASSVPRDRTGTGELFF; DNA: TGTGCCAGCAGCGTCCCGAGGGACAGGACGGGGACCGGGGAGCTGTTTTTT; D: TRBD1; size: .; V: TRBV9; J: TRBJ2-2
CDR3: CASSAGGRMNTEAFF; DNA: TGTGCCAGCAGCGCCGGCGGTCGCATGAACACTGAAGCTTTCTTT; D: .; size: once; V: TRBV9; J: TRBJ1-1
CDR3: CASSPARAVDHTGELFF; DNA: TGTGCTAGCAGCCCTGCGCGGGCAGTAGACCACACCGGGGAGCTGTTTTTT; D: .; size: .; V: TRBV7-7; J: TRBJ2-2
CDR3: CASRPDSHNEQFF; DNA: TGCGCCAGCAGACCCGACAGCCACAATGAGCAGTTCTTC; D: .; size: .; V: TRBV4-1; J: TRBJ2-1
CDR3: CASSLKRGGQGSGELFF; DNA: TGTGCCAGCAGTTTAAAAAGGGGGGGACAGGGGTCCGGGGAGCTGTTTTTT; D: TRBD1; size: .; V: TRBV28; J: TRBJ2-2
CDR3: CASSISGRSPLNYEQYF; DNA: TGCGCCAGCAGCATATCAGGGCGATCGCCCCTCAACTACGAGCAGTACTTC; D: .; size: .; V: TRBV5-1; J: TRBJ2-7
CDR3: CASSSGTSGPYEQYF; DNA: TGTGCCAGCAGTTCCGGGACTAGCGGGCCGTACGAGCAGTACTTC; D: TRBD2; size: once; V: TRBV7-2; J: TRBJ2-7
CDR3: CATSRLKLEGRVSNQPQHF; DNA: TGTGCCACCAGCAGATTAAAACTGGAGGGCAGGGTCAGCAATCAGCCCCAGCATTTT; D: .; size: .; V: TRBV15; J: TRBJ1-5
CDR3: CASSLARYRGTMNSPLHF; DNA: TGTGCCAGCAGCTTGGCCAGGTACAGGGGGACGATGAATTCACCCCTCCACTTT; D: TRBD1; size: .; V: TRBV5-6; J: TRBJ1-6
CDR3: CASSRRDPLPYEQYF; DNA: TGTGCCAGCAGTCGACGGGATCCCCTTCCCTACGAGCAGTACTTC; D: .; size: .; V: TRBV28; J: TRBJ2-7
CDR3: CASRLLTGTNTGELFF; DNA: TGTGCCAGCAGATTACTGACAGGAACGAACACCGGGGAGCTGTTTTTT; D: .; size: .; V: TRBV27; J: TRBJ2-2
CDR3: CASSSSGRAYEQYF; DNA: TGCGCCAGCAGCAGCTCGGGCAGGGCATACGAGCAGTACTTC; D: .; size: .; V: TRBV4-1; J: TRBJ2-7
CDR3: CASSQELAIAYEQYF; DNA: TGTGCCAGCAGCCAAGAACTAGCGATAGCCTACGAGCAGTACTTC; D: TRBD2; size: .; V: TRBV4-2; J: TRBJ2-7
CDR3: CAIRGQGNYGYTF; DNA: TGTGCCATCAGGGGACAGGGAAACTATGGCTACACCTTC; D: TRBD1; size: .; V: TRBV10-3; J: TRBJ1-2
CDR3: CASRGSGREQFF; DNA: TGTGCCAGTAGGGGGAGTGGTCGTGAGCAGTTCTTC; D: .; size: .; V: TRBV19; J: TRBJ2-1